Following are 28 T cell receptor beta chains from one sample sequenced in a study of patients and donors after allogeneic stem cell transplantation. TCRdb itself ran the RT-PCR reads through MiXCR, one entry per CDR3 protein. The sample includes roughly 190,000 distinct CDR3 sequences, 41% of them seen just once. The sequencing sample was made of blood, either unsorted or a sorted T cell fraction (not recorded which). These receptors all stem from a human donor who was either an allogeneic HSCT recipient or a stem cell or donor lymphocyte infusion donor (not recorded which). It is not recorded whose cells these are; they may come from a transplant donor.

V usage is TRBV29-1 and J usage is TRBJ2-5, with 9 bases matching TRBD1. The CDR3 consists of 15 residues. The V gene's germline CDR1 is SQVTM and CDR2 ANQGSEA. V trimming: 8 bases; J trimming: 4 bases; junction bases outside the gene matches: 14. In DNA form, the CDR3 reads TGCAGCTCCATAGCTGATTTGGACAGGGGAGAGACCCAGTACTTC. This translates into CSSIADLDRGETQYF.

This chain joins TRBV9 and TRBJ2-7; D call uncertain. Trimming stripped 3 bases from V and 4 bases from J, with 8 bases between. Germline V gives CDR1 SGDLS, CDR2 YYNGEE. CDR3 length: 12 amino acids. CDR3 in amino acids: CASSADGYEQYF. CDR3 sequence (DNA): TGTGCCAGCAGCGCCGACGGGTACGAGCAGTACTTC.

The rearrangement joins TRBV3-1 to TRBJ2-7; either TRBD1 or TRBD2 may fit D (5 bases each). Trimming removed 4 bases from V and 0 bases from J, with 10 bases in between. This CDR3 has 14 amino acids. Germline assignment: CDR1 LGHDT and CDR2 YNNKEL (reference sequence). In DNA, the CDR3 is TGTGCCAGCAGCCCTCCGGGACCCTCCTACGAGCAGTACTTC. Encoded protein: CASSPPGPSYEQYF.

In its sample, this clonotype was seen a few times. The rearrangement joins TRBV12-3 or TRBV12-4 to TRBJ1-2; 8 positions agree with TRBD1. This CDR3 is 15 amino acids long. Trimming took 5 bases from V and 6 from J; bases not matched to a gene: 11. The CDR3 is CASSRRRTGSNGYTF. In nucleotides, the CDR3 is TGTGCCAGCAGTAGACGCAGGACAGGGTCTAATGGCTACACCTTC.

The V and J genes are TRBV9 and TRBJ1-2; perhaps TRBD1 as D (5 bases). Germline V lookup: CDR1 SGDLS, CDR2 YYNGEE. CDR3 length: 17 amino acids. V was shortened by 5 bases and J by 3 bases, with 23 bases between the two germline ends. Here the CDR3 DNA reads TGTGCCAGCAGTCAATCAACCGGGACGACATCTCACTATGGCTACACCTTC. Residues: CASSQSTGTTSHYGYTF.

This clonotype was seen more than once but under ten times. V and J are TRBV27 and TRBJ2-5; D unresolved. The CDR3 is made up of 13 amino acids. The germline V gene has CDR1 MNHEY and CDR2 SMNVEV (reference sequence). The V and J ends lost 5 bases and 0 bases respectively, with 7 bases between them. The CDR3 bases are TGTGCCAGCAGTACCTATTACCAAGAGACCCAGTACTTC. This translates into CASSTYYQETQYF.

As DNA, the CDR3 is TGTGCCAGCAGTTTGGGGCGGCGAAACTATGGCTACACCTTC. As protein: CASSLGRRNYGYTF. The chain couples TRBV27 to TRBJ1-2; D might be TRBD1 (5 bases). The CDR3 extends over 14 amino acids. The V end was cut by 3 bases, the J end by 2 bases, with 10 bases between. From germline, CDR1 is MNHEY and CDR2 SMNVEV (reference sequence).

The chain carries TRBV7-9 and TRBJ2-1, with 15 bases lining up with TRBD2. The trim removed 3 bases at V and 0 bases at J, leaving 15 bases unmatched. This CDR3 has 22 amino acids. Germline assignment: CDR1 SEHNR and CDR2 FQNEAQ (reference sequence). The CDR3 here is CASSLSGTSGRYTRSSYNEQFF. CDR3 nucleotides: TGTGCCAGCAGCTTGTCCGGGACTAGCGGGAGGTATACCAGGAGCTCCTACAATGAGCAGTTCTTC.

There are a few counts of this clonotype. V is TRBV7-2 and J is TRBJ1-5, with D possibly matching TRBD1 (6 bases). V was shortened by 6 bases and J by 1 base, with 13 bases between the two germline ends. The CDR3 covers 15 residues. Germline V gives CDR1 SGHTA, CDR2 FQGNSA. CDR3 sequence (DNA): TGTGCCAGCAGTGGGAAGGGGGGAAGCAATCAGCCCCAGCATTTT. This codes for CASSGKGGSNQPQHF.

The chain recombines TRBV28 with TRBJ2-1; D may be TRBD2 (6 bases). This CDR3 is 16 amino acids long. V was shortened by 6 bases and J by 0 bases, with 15 bases between the two germline ends. The germline gives CDR1 MDHEN, CDR2 SYDVKM. The DNA of the CDR3 is TGTGCCAGCAGCTCCCTAGCGCCAAGCTCCTACAATGAGCAGTTCTTC. It encodes CASSSLAPSSYNEQFF.

This rearrangement joins TRBV7-2 to TRBJ1-1, with D uncertain. With 6 bases removed from V and 1 base from J, the gap between germline ends came to 21 bases. Looked up from germline, CDR1 is SGHTA and CDR2 is FQGNSA. This CDR3 has 17 residues. DNA of the CDR3: TGTGCCAGCAGTATAATTACATCGGCAGCGCAGAACACTGAAGCTTTCTTT. This sequence encodes CASSIITSAAQNTEAFF.

The chain is built from TRBV6-6 and TRBJ2-5; the D call may be TRBD1 or TRBD2 (6 bases each). Trimming stripped 2 bases from V and 4 bases from J, with 11 bases between. Germline V gene lookup returns CDR1 MNHNY and CDR2 SVGAGI (reference sequence). This CDR3 is 14 amino acids long. This chain's CDR3 is CASSYPEGGETQYF. In DNA form, the CDR3 reads TGTGCCAGCAGTTACCCGGAGGGGGGAGAGACCCAGTACTTC.

The V and J genes are TRBV11-2 and TRBJ1-1, with D uncertain. The CDR3 length is 11 residues. V shed 0 bases and J shed 7 bases, with 3 bases lying between them. The germline V gene encodes CDR1 SGHAT and CDR2 FQNNGV. The CDR3 DNA reads TGTGCCAGCAGCTTAGAACATGAAGCTTTCTTT. This codes for CASSLEHEAFF.

In this sample, this clonotype turned up a few times. The chain links TRBV12-3 or TRBV12-4 to TRBJ1-3, with D unresolved. CDR3 length: 16 amino acids. V was cut by 8 bases and J by 7 bases, with 24 bases left in between. CDR3 region: CASYRTELLVRNTIYF. The CDR3, as DNA: TGTGCCAGCTATAGGACGGAACTTTTAGTAAGGAACACCATATATTTT.

The rearrangement joins TRBV12-3 or TRBV12-4 to TRBJ2-7, with TRBD2 identical over 9 bases. The CDR3 is 14 residues long. V lost 5 bases and J lost 5; bases outside the gene matches: 7. The CDR3 region has the DNA TGTGCCAGCAGTGTTAGCGGGAGCTTCCACGAGCAGTACTTC. It encodes CASSVSGSFHEQYF.

V is TRBV12-5 and J is TRBJ2-1, with D possibly matching TRBD2 (5 bases). Germline V gene lookup returns CDR1 LGHNT and CDR2 FRNRAP. Trimming shortened V by 6 bases and J by 7 bases, and 10 bases separated the two germline ends. This CDR3 is 12 amino acids long. CDR3 DNA sequence: TGTGCTAGTGGAAGAGCGGCGAATGAGCAGTTCTTC. Translated: CASGRAANEQFF.

The genes are TRBV29-1 and TRBJ2-1; TRBD2 aligns across 7 bases. The V gene end was trimmed by 7 bases and the J gene end by 6 bases; junction bases not matched to a gene: 18. Germline V gives CDR1 SQVTM, CDR2 ANQGSEA. This CDR3 contains 16 residues. CDR3 sequence (DNA): TGCAGCGCCCTACTAGCGAGCTACTGGGAAGGCAATGAGCAGTTCTTC. Translated, it gives CSALLASYWEGNEQFF.

This clonotype was detected only a few times. V usage is TRBV12-3 or TRBV12-4 and J usage is TRBJ1-3; TRBD1 matches at 7 bases. The CDR3 extends over 13 amino acids. V was pared by 8 bases and J by 0 bases, with 1 base of the junction left unmatched. The DNA of the CDR3 is TGTGCCAGCGCAGGGGGCTCTGGAAACACCATATATTTT. Translated, it gives CASAGGSGNTIYF.

This rearrangement joins TRBV5-1 to TRBJ1-1; D is unresolved. Trimming removed 3 bases at V and 1 base at J, with 10 bases between. The CDR3 length is 14 residues. The germline V gene encodes CDR1 SGHRS and CDR2 YFSETQ. CDR3 DNA: TGCGCCAGCAGCTCACGAGAGGGGAACACTGAAGCTTTCTTT. Translation gives CASSSREGNTEAFF.

This chain uses TRBV7-9 with TRBJ1-2; D not resolved. V was cut by 1 base and J by 8 bases, with 11 bases left in between. Germline CDR1 SEHNR, CDR2 FQNEAQ (reference sequence). This CDR3 is 13 amino acids long. In nucleotides, the CDR3 is TGTGCCAGCAGCTTAGGACGTCTTGAGGGCTACACCTTC. The encoded protein is CASSLGRLEGYTF.

The chain employs TRBV29-1 and TRBJ1-2; weak D call: TRBD1 (5 bases). Germline CDR1 is SQVTM and CDR2 is ANQGSEA. V was cut by 4 bases and J by 0 bases, with 12 bases left in between. CDR3 length: 14 residues. CDR3: CSVASTGANYGYTF. Here the CDR3 DNA reads TGCAGCGTTGCCTCCACAGGAGCTAACTATGGCTACACCTTC.

This clonotype was seen more than once but under ten times. The V and J genes are TRBV12-3 or TRBV12-4 and TRBJ1-5; D not certain. The V end lost 5 bases, the J end lost 2 bases, and 7 bases lay between the germline ends. The CDR3 sequence is 13 residues long. The CDR3 DNA sequence: TGTGCCAGCAGTACAGATGGCAATCAGCCCCAGCATTTT. It specifies CASSTDGNQPQHF.

This rearrangement joins TRBV19 to TRBJ1-1; D not resolved. Germline V gives CDR1 LNHDA, CDR2 SQIVND (reference sequence). CDR3 length: 15 amino acids. Trimming took off 3 bases at V and 2 bases at J, with 13 bases between the two ends. DNA for the CDR3: TGTGCCAGTAGTATCGAGGGCAGACCCAACACTGAAGCTTTCTTT. This encodes CASSIEGRPNTEAFF.

The V call is TRBV19, the J call TRBJ1-2; TRBD1 matches 7 bases. This CDR3 has 14 residues. The germline CDR1 and CDR2 sequences are LNHDA and SQIVND (reference sequence). With 0 bases clipped from V and 9 bases from J, the junction kept 7 bases outside the gene matches. CDR3 DNA: TGTGCCAGTAGTATAGACCGACAGGGAATCCGCTACACCTTC. Protein sequence: CASSIDRQGIRYTF.

This clonotype came up a few times. The chain uses TRBV30 and TRBJ1-1, with 9 nucleotides matching TRBD1. This CDR3 region has 13 residues. V lost 7 bases, J lost 5 bases, and 8 bases stayed unmatched. From germline, CDR1 is GTSNPN and CDR2 SVGIG (reference sequence). The CDR3 DNA is TGTGCCTCGGACAGGGGATCGGGGACTGAAGCTTTCTTT. This gives the protein CASDRGSGTEAFF.

The rearrangement uses TRBV11-2 and TRBJ2-2; no definite D call. The V end was cut by 2 bases, the J end by 4 bases, with 8 bases between. In germline, CDR1 is SGHAT, CDR2 FQNNGV. The CDR3 has 14 residues. The CDR3 region has the DNA TGTGCCAGCAGCTTAATCATCTCCACCGGGGAGCTGTTTTTT. This translates into CASSLIISTGELFF.

The genes are TRBV25-1 and TRBJ2-1; TRBD1 matches at 9 bases. CDR1 MGHDK and CDR2 SYGVNS come from the germline V gene. The V segment lost 4 bases and the J segment 6 bases; nucleotides outside the gene matches: 4. CDR3 length equals 14 residues. DNA for the CDR3: TGTGCCAGCAGTGTACAGGGGGCGGGCAATGAGCAGTTCTTC. It yields the protein CASSVQGAGNEQFF.

In DNA, the CDR3 is TGTGCCAGCAGGTCGGGACTCCTGAACACCGGGGAGCTGTTTTTT. It yields the protein CASRSGLLNTGELFF. The chain is built from TRBV11-2 and TRBJ2-2, with a possible D match to TRBD2 (6 bases). V was shortened by 6 bases and J by 1 base, with 12 bases between the two germline ends. Looked up from germline, CDR1 is SGHAT and CDR2 is FQNNGV. CDR3 length: 15 residues.